These 31 T cell receptor beta chains were all obtained from the same sample, sequenced in a study of control samples from healthy donors and cancer patients. The assay was immunoSEQ multiplex PCR, and TCRdb's table has in-frame clones only and misses some. The sample has 150,000 to 200,000 clones, approximately 92% seen once. Sequencing used blood. The receptors come from a young man in good health.

V is TRBV30 and J is TRBJ1-1, with 7 bases that match TRBD1. CDR3 length: 13 residues. V shed 0 bases, J shed 10 bases, and the junction held 8 bases outside the gene matches. Germline V gives CDR1 GTSNPN, CDR2 SVGIG (reference sequence). The CDR3 DNA is TGTGCCTGGAGTGTAAAAGGGGGCGGGTCAGCTTTCTTT. Its translation is CAWSVKGGGSAFF.

J is TRBJ2-5 and V is TRBV7-9; TRBD2 agrees at 8 bases. V lost 2 bases, J lost 0 bases, and 14 bases stayed unmatched. Germline V gene lookup returns CDR1 SEHNR and CDR2 FQNEAQ (reference sequence). The CDR3 has 19 residues. The CDR3 DNA follows: TGTGCCAGCAGCTTAAGAGGGGTATTGAGCGGGAGTTACCAAGAGACCCAGTACTTC. It translates to CASSLRGVLSGSYQETQYF.

The chain carries TRBV20-1 and TRBJ2-3; 9 bases map to TRBD2. The CDR3 consists of 15 residues. The J segment lost 1 base and the V segment lost 3 bases, leaving 5 bases of the junction unmatched. CDR1 and CDR2 (germline): DFQATT, SNEGSKA (reference sequence). CDR3 in amino acids: CSASEGGGGTDTQYF. The CDR3 nucleotides read TGCAGTGCTAGTGAGGGCGGGGGGGGCACAGATACGCAGTATTTT.

The chain has TRBV6-5 and TRBJ1-1; D is uncertain. V was cut by 0 bases and J by 1 base, with 9 bases left in between. There are 15 residues in the CDR3. Looked up from germline, CDR1 is MNHEY and CDR2 is SVGAGI. CDR3 nucleotide sequence: TGTGCCAGCAGTTACTCGAATGCCGGGAACACTGAAGCTTTCTTT. Residues: CASSYSNAGNTEAFF.

This rearrangement joins TRBV14 to TRBJ2-1; 10 bases line up with TRBD1. CDR3 length equals 16 residues. V gave up 1 base and J gave up 12 bases; unmatched junction bases: 12. From germline, CDR1 is SGHDN and CDR2 FVKESK. The CDR3: CASSQAIGTGATGQFF. In nucleotides, the CDR3 is TGTGCCAGCAGCCAAGCCATCGGGACAGGGGCCACAGGGCAGTTCTTC.

The rearrangement joins TRBV25-1 to TRBJ1-4, with D possibly matching TRBD1 (5 bases). Trimming left V 5 bases short and J 8 bases short, with 18 bases between. This CDR3 comprises 15 residues. Germline V gene sequence: CDR1 MGHDK, CDR2 SYGVNS. The DNA of the CDR3 is TGTGCCAGCAGTCCGTGGGGGGGATTAGAGGAAAAACTGTTTTTT. Translating it yields CASSPWGGLEEKLFF.

About this clone: Other DNA variants within this sample encode the same CDR3. The chain uses TRBV29-1 and TRBJ1-1; 10 bases fit TRBD1. Germline CDR1 SQVTM, CDR2 ANQGSEA. V lost 7 bases to trimming and J lost 5 bases; unmatched junction nucleotides: 7. CDR3 length equals 13 residues. CDR3 sequence (DNA): TGCAGCGCTCGGGGGACAGGGGTGACTGAAGCTTTCTTT. It yields the protein CSARGTGVTEAFF.

This chain uses TRBV25-1 with TRBJ2-3; 7 bases align to TRBD2. V gave up 7 bases and J gave up 3 bases; unmatched junction bases: 7. Per the germline V gene, CDR1 is MGHDK and CDR2 is SYGVNS. The CDR3 extends over 14 amino acids. The CDR3: CASNRGVSTDTQYF. The CDR3 DNA reads TGTGCCAGCAATCGGGGGGTTAGTACAGATACGCAGTATTTT.

The chain has TRBV4-1 and TRBJ1-2; D not resolved. The CDR3 loop spans 13 amino acids. The germline V gene has CDR1 MGHRA and CDR2 YSYEKL. Deletions cut 1 base from V and 7 bases from J, with 10 bases between. The CDR3 nucleotides are TGCGCCAGCAGCCAAGCACCCCTGAGTGGCTACACCTTC. This sequence encodes CASSQAPLSGYTF.

V usage is TRBV10-3 and J usage is TRBJ1-1; 9 bases agree with TRBD1. After removal of 2 bases from V and 3 bases from J, the junction contained 1 base not matched to a gene. The CDR3 is made up of 14 amino acids. Germline V gives CDR1 ENHRY, CDR2 SYGVKD. CDR3 sequence: CAISERQGDTEAFF. Here the CDR3 DNA reads TGTGCCATCAGTGAGCGACAGGGGGACACTGAAGCTTTCTTT.

The V gene is TRBV3-1 (or the pseudogene TRBV3-2), the J gene TRBJ1-5, with 9 bases identical to TRBD1. Trimming cost V 3 bases and J 4 bases; bases outside gene matches: 1. Germline CDR1 is LGHDT and CDR2 is YNNKEL (reference sequence). This CDR3 spans 14 amino acids. This chain's CDR3 is CASSQGQGNQPQHF. DNA of the CDR3: TGTGCCAGCAGCCAGGGACAGGGTAATCAGCCCCAGCATTTT.

This sequence joins TRBV27 and TRBJ1-1; D perhaps matches TRBD1 (6 bases). Germline V gene sequence: CDR1 MNHEY, CDR2 SMNVEV (reference sequence). This CDR3 has 14 amino acids. Trimming shortened V by 6 bases and J by 1 base, and 12 bases separated the two germline ends. The CDR3 DNA sequence: TGTGCCAGCAGACAACAGGGACAGAACACTGAAGCTTTCTTT. This codes for CASRQQGQNTEAFF.

The gene calls are TRBV24-1 and TRBJ2-1; 7 bases fit TRBD1. CDR3 length: 14 amino acids. CDR1 and CDR2 (germline): KGHDR, SFDVKD. J was trimmed by 0 bases and V by 9 bases; bases with no gene match: 4. The CDR3 bases are TGTGCCACCCAGGGACAGAGCTCCTACAATGAGCAGTTCTTC. Residues: CATQGQSSYNEQFF.

The rearrangement joins TRBV11-2 to TRBJ2-1, with TRBD2 matching over 10 bases. Per germline, CDR1 SGHAT and CDR2 FQNNGV. This CDR3 region has 14 residues. V lost 6 bases and J lost 7; bases outside the gene matches: 6. Here the CDR3 DNA reads TGTGCCAGCAGGCGGACTAGCGGCCGTAATGAGCAGTTCTTC. Residues: CASRRTSGRNEQFF. The whole variable domain, filled in from reference TRBV11-2 and TRBJ2-1, reads EAGVAQSPRYKIIEKRQSVAFWCNPISGHATLYWYQQILGQGPKLLIQFQNNGVVDDSQLPKDRFSAERLKGVDSTLKIQPAKLEDSAVYLCASRRTSGRNEQFFGPGTRLTVL.

The rearrangement joins TRBV5-1 to TRBJ2-7, with D tentatively TRBD2 (7 bases). Trimming cost V 4 bases and J 2 bases, with 13 bases left between them. This CDR3 has 14 residues. CDR1 is SGHRS, CDR2 YFSETQ, per germline. CDR3 residues: CASSIEGGAYEQYF. The CDR3 DNA follows: TGCGCCAGCAGCATAGAGGGGGGGGCCTACGAGCAGTACTTC.

V is TRBV7-8 and J is TRBJ1-1; maybe TRBD1 (5 bases). The CDR3 extends over 15 amino acids. Deletions cut 4 bases from V and 5 bases from J, with 17 bases between. Germline V CDR1 and CDR2: SGHVS, FQNEAQ. The CDR3 reads CASSSSPGGGTEAFF. In nucleotides, the CDR3 is TGTGCCAGCAGCTCATCCCCCGGGGGAGGTACTGAAGCTTTCTTT.

The CDR3 coding sequence is TGTGCCAGCAGAGGCCTGAGTCAGACGACTAACTATGGCTACACCTTC. It is translated as CASRGLSQTTNYGYTF. The genes are TRBV27 and TRBJ1-2; D is unclear. V dropped 6 bases and J dropped 0 bases, with 17 bases sitting between them. The germline CDR1 and CDR2 sequences are MNHEY and SMNVEV (reference sequence). The CDR3 runs to 16 residues.

This clone was seen only once. CDR3 DNA sequence: TGTGCCAGCAGCCAAGTCCACGAGCAGTACTTC. Translated: CASSQVHEQYF. V usage is TRBV3-1 (or the pseudogene TRBV3-2) and J usage is TRBJ2-7; the D is unclear. CDR3 length: 11 amino acids. Trimming took off 1 base at V and 5 bases at J, with 3 bases between the two ends. The germline CDR1 and CDR2 sequences are LGHDT and YNNKEL (reference sequence).

The chain joins TRBV6-4 to TRBJ2-2, with D hard to call. The CDR3 length is 13 residues. V was cut by 3 bases and J by 5 bases, with 7 bases left in between. The germline V gene encodes CDR1 MRHNA and CDR2 SNTAGT. DNA of the CDR3: TGTGCCAGCAGTGATGGGGAAACCGGGGAGCTGTTTTTT. Amino acid sequence: CASSDGETGELFF.

V is TRBV18 and J is TRBJ2-7; D gene ambiguous. CDR1 KGHSH and CDR2 LQKENI come from the germline V gene. Trimming stripped 2 bases from V and 0 bases from J, with 14 bases between. This CDR3 has 16 amino acids. CDR3 sequence (DNA): TGTGCCAGCTCACCAACGATCGGGTCCTTCTCCTACGAGCAGTACTTC. It specifies CASSPTIGSFSYEQYF.

The chain carries TRBV7-2 and TRBJ2-7; D gene unclear. The CDR3 has 14 residues. Per the germline V gene, CDR1 is SGHTA and CDR2 is FQGNSA. With 3 bases removed from V and 2 bases from J, the gap between germline ends came to 11 bases. In nucleotides, the CDR3 is TGTGCCAGCAGCTTTGGCAGAGGCGCCTACGAGCAGTACTTC. Encoded protein: CASSFGRGAYEQYF.

The chain is built from TRBV4-1 and TRBJ2-1, with TRBD2 identical over 11 bases. This CDR3 has 15 amino acids. Trimming took 3 bases from V and 7 from J; bases not matched to a gene: 5. Germline-derived CDR1 and CDR2 are MGHRA and YSYEKL. In DNA form, the CDR3 reads TGCGCCAGCAGCCATCCGGGACTAGCGGTTAATGAGCAGTTCTTC. Residues: CASSHPGLAVNEQFF.

The V call is TRBV12-3 or TRBV12-4, the J call TRBJ2-3, with unresolved D. With 5 bases removed from V and 1 base from J, the gap between germline ends came to 7 bases. This CDR3 region has 13 residues. The CDR3 region has the DNA TGTGCCAGCAGTCTCCACGGCACAGATACGCAGTATTTT. Its protein is CASSLHGTDTQYF.

This clone has only a few counts. The chain couples TRBV15 to TRBJ2-2; 8 nucleotides align to TRBD1. The CDR3 contains 14 residues. With 6 bases clipped from V and 7 bases from J, the junction kept 7 bases outside the gene matches. Germline V gives CDR1 LNHNV, CDR2 YYDKDF (reference sequence). The CDR3 sequence: CATSIGTGIGELFF. In DNA form, the CDR3 reads TGTGCCACCAGTATCGGGACAGGTATCGGGGAGCTGTTTTTT.

This clone was counted a single time. The CDR3 DNA sequence: TGTGCCACCCGACAGGGGGCAAGCAATCAGCCCCAGCATTTT. Translated, it gives CATRQGASNQPQHF. J is TRBJ1-5 and V is TRBV10-3; 10 bases agree with TRBD1. Germline CDR1 ENHRY, CDR2 SYGVKD. This CDR3 is built from 14 residues. Trimming took 10 bases from V and 1 from J; bases not matched to a gene: 4.

The V and J genes are TRBV6-5 and TRBJ2-5; 7 bases map to TRBD2. CDR3 length: 16 residues. Germline V gives CDR1 MNHEY, CDR2 SVGAGI. The junction had 10 bases not matched to a gene; V was cut back by 2 bases and J by 4 bases. CDR3 in DNA: TGTGCCAGCAGTTACCCCCCGGGACGGGGGGTAGAGACCCAGTACTTC. It yields the protein CASSYPPGRGVETQYF.

V gene TRBV27 combines with J gene TRBJ1-2; the match to TRBD1 covers 9 bases. The CDR3 covers 16 residues. Germline CDR1 is MNHEY and CDR2 is SMNVEV (reference sequence). The ends lost 6 bases at V and 7 bases at J; junction bases unmatched: 15. The CDR3 sequence is CASSSFADRGTGGYTF. CDR3 nucleotides: TGTGCCAGCAGCTCCTTCGCGGACAGGGGTACGGGTGGCTACACCTTC.

The sample holds one count of this clone. The chain carries TRBV7-9 and TRBJ2-5, with 8 positions matching TRBD1. This CDR3 has 15 residues. With 4 bases clipped from V and 0 bases from J, the junction kept 4 bases outside the gene matches. Germline lookup yields CDR1 SEHNR and CDR2 FQNEAQ (reference sequence). CDR3 residues: CASSSRTGYQETQYF. CDR3 bases: TGTGCCAGCAGCTCTCGGACAGGGTACCAAGAGACCCAGTACTTC.

This chain links TRBV5-1 with TRBJ2-1; D unclear. The CDR3 sequence is 13 residues long. Germline V lookup: CDR1 SGHRS, CDR2 YFSETQ. Trimming pared 0 bases from V and 3 bases from J, leaving 4 bases between. The CDR3 bases are TGCGCCAGCAGCTTGGAACGCTACAATGAGCAGTTCTTC. As protein: CASSLERYNEQFF.

This chain connects TRBV9 to TRBJ2-7; TRBD1 matches at 10 bases. This CDR3 region has 15 residues. Germline V gives CDR1 SGDLS, CDR2 YYNGEE. Trimming took 0 bases from V and 6 from J; bases not matched to a gene: 6. Here the CDR3 reads CASSVGGTGAGEQYF. The CDR3 DNA reads as TGTGCCAGCAGCGTAGGAGGGACAGGGGCGGGCGAGCAGTACTTC.

This chain uses TRBV10-3 with TRBJ1-4; TRBD1 aligns across 10 bases. The CDR3 runs to 13 residues. In germline, CDR1 is ENHRY, CDR2 SYGVKD. Unmatched junction bases numbered 2, after V lost 7 bases and J lost 6 bases. The CDR3 region is CAIKGQGDEKLFF. The CDR3 coding sequence is TGTGCCATCAAAGGACAGGGGGATGAAAAACTGTTTTTT.